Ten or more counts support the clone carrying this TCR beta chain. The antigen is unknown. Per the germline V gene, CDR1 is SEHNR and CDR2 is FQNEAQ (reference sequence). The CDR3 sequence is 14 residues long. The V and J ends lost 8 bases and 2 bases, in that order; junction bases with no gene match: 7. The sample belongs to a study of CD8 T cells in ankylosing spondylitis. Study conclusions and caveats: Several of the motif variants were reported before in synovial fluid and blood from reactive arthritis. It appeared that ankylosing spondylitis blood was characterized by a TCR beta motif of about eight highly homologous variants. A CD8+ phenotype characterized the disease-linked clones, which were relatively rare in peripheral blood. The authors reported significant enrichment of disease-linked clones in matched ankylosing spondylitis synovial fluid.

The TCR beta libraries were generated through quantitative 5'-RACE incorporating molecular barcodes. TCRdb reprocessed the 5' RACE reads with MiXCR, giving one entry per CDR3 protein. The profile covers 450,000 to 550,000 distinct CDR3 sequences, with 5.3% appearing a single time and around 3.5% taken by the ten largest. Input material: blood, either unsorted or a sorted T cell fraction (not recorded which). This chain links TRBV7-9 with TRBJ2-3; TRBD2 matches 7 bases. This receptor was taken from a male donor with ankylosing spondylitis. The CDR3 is CASPRGDVTDTQYF. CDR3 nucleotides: TGTGCCAGCCCACGGGGGGACGTCACAGATACGCAGTATTTT.